These 6 T cell receptor beta chains were sequenced from one sample in a study of cytomegalovirus exposure and HLA in healthy donors. PCR was performed using 60 Vbeta and 13 Jbeta primers. Clones were sequenced by immunoSEQ multiplex PCR, and TCRdb holds only the in-frame ones, with some missing. This sample yields 100,000 to 150,000 clones, of which about two thirds are seen a single time; approximately 7% belongs to the top ten. Material for sequencing was PBMCs. The source of these receptors is a man between 40 and 49 years old in good health and CMV-seropositive.

The count of this clone is one. V gene TRBV27 combines with J gene TRBJ1-2, with TRBD1 matching 8 bases. V shed 5 bases, J shed 8 bases, and the junction held 13 bases outside the gene matches. This CDR3 has 15 residues. Per germline, CDR1 MNHEY and CDR2 SMNVEV (reference sequence). The CDR3 spells CASSPRTGPAGGYTF. The DNA of the CDR3 is TGTGCCAGCAGTCCGCGGACAGGGCCGGCCGGGGGCTACACCTTC.

The rearrangement uses TRBV5-1 and TRBJ1-1; D is undetermined. The CDR3 runs 14 residues. The V gene lost 4 bases and the J gene lost 5 bases, with 15 bases spanning the gap. Looked up from germline, CDR1 is SGHRS and CDR2 is YFSETQ. The CDR3 region has the DNA TGCGCCAGCAGCCCATCCGATTCGGGGACTGAAGCTTTCTTT. The encoded protein is CASSPSDSGTEAFF.

CDR3 sequence (DNA): TGTGCCACCAGCAGTTCGGGGGTGTGGCGAACCTACGAGCAGTACTTC. Translating gives CATSSSGVWRTYEQYF. The chain joins TRBV15 to TRBJ2-7, with TRBD2 as a possible D gene (6 bases). The ends were cut back, 3 bases at V and 2 bases at J, with 17 bases in the middle. Germline CDR1 and CDR2: LNHNV and YYDKDF (reference sequence). The CDR3 totals 16 residues.

The chain recombines TRBV5-8 with TRBJ2-5, with 10 bases matching TRBD2. With V trimmed by 1 base and J by 5 bases, 5 bases remained unmatched. CDR1 and CDR2 (germline): SGHTS, YDEGEE. The CDR3 extends over 15 amino acids. The CDR3 DNA sequence: TGTGCCAGCAGCTTGAAGCTAGCGGGGGTTGAGACCCAGTACTTC. Its translation: CASSLKLAGVETQYF.

This clone has a single count. Other DNA sequences from this sample encode an identical CDR3 as well. The chain links TRBV11-3 to TRBJ2-3, with D perhaps matching TRBD2 (7 bases). Per the germline V gene, CDR1 is SGHNT and CDR2 is YENEEA. Deletions cut 5 bases from V and 2 bases from J, with 14 bases between. The CDR3 covers 15 residues. The CDR3 sequence is CASSPGGGPTDTQYF. DNA of the CDR3: TGTGCCAGCAGCCCCGGCGGGGGCCCCACAGATACGCAGTATTTT.

The table lists this clone with a count of one. One end of the junction does not line up with germline, which may come from a read error. This rearrangement joins TRBV7-8 to TRBJ2-1, with a tentative D call TRBD2 (5 bases). The CDR3 is 14 residues long. CDR1 and CDR2 (germline): SGHVS, FQNEAQ. Written as DNA, the CDR3 is TGTGCCAGCAGCAAGGGAGAAACGTACAGTGAGCAGTTCTTC. It encodes CASSKGETYSEQFF.